This T cell receptor (beta chain) was identified during a study of shared clonotypes between healthy human individuals. Study in general: Donors had three CD4 naive, three CD4 memory, two CD8 naive and one CD8 memory plate apiece.

Here immunoSEQ multiplex PCR was the method, and the copy in TCRdb shows in-frame clones only, minus some. Of about 660,000 clones in the sample, around two thirds were seen once. V lost 5 bases and J lost 0, with 6 bases in between. The CDR3 totals 13 residues. Germline CDR1 is SGHRS and CDR2 is YFSETQ. The chain joins TRBV5-1 to TRBJ1-3, with D possibly matching TRBD1 (5 bases). Sequencing input: memory CD4+ T cells sorted from blood. Noted subset: CD45RA-negative fraction. This receptor was obtained from a woman aged 30 to 39 in good health. The CDR3 region is CASSQGSGNTIYF. As DNA, the CDR3 is TGCGCCAGCAGTCAGGGCTCTGGAAACACCATATATTTT.